Presented here are 24 T cell receptor beta chains from one specimen sequenced in a study of T cell responses to AZD1222 COVID-19 vaccine. The assay was immunoSEQ multiplex PCR, and TCRdb's table has in-frame clones only and misses some. The data show over 100,000 clones, approximately 91% seen once. Sequences were derived from peripheral blood, sampled on day 0 of AZD1222 vaccination. The receptors derive from an adult in good health.

This rearrangement joins TRBV6-2 or TRBV6-3 to TRBJ2-7; 9 bases are a match to TRBD2. The V gene end was trimmed by 4 bases and the J gene end by 4 bases; junction bases not matched to a gene: 8. Germline CDR1 reads MNHEY; CDR2 reads SVGEGT. The CDR3 contains 15 residues. The CDR3 DNA follows: TGTGCCAGCAGTTTATCAGCGGGAGGCGTTTACGAGCAGTACTTC. Amino acids: CASSLSAGGVYEQYF.

This chain joins TRBV7-8 and TRBJ2-3; 11 positions agree with TRBD2. CDR3 length: 15 amino acids. Per germline, CDR1 SGHVS and CDR2 FQNEAQ. The V gene end was trimmed by 5 bases and the J gene end by 4 bases; junction bases not matched to a gene: 5. The CDR3 region is CASSKLAGDADTQYF. Written as DNA, the CDR3 is TGTGCCAGCAGCAAACTAGCGGGAGACGCAGATACGCAGTATTTT.

The V and J genes are TRBV7-3 and TRBJ2-2; D is possibly TRBD1 (5 bases). Germline V gene lookup returns CDR1 SGHTA and CDR2 FQGTGA. The V and J ends lost 4 bases and 3 bases respectively, with 18 bases between them. This CDR3 region has 17 residues. The CDR3, as DNA: TGTGCCAGCAGCTACCACGCCCAGGGATTAGACACCGGGGAGCTGTTTTTT. Protein product: CASSYHAQGLDTGELFF.

This chain uses TRBV19 with TRBJ1-1; TRBD1 is a possible D gene (5 bases). V was shortened by 6 bases and J by 4 bases, with 15 bases between the two germline ends. From germline, CDR1 is LNHDA and CDR2 SQIVND (reference sequence). This CDR3 has 14 residues. CDR3 region: CASSPMSGGTEAFF. DNA of the CDR3: TGTGCCAGTAGCCCGATGAGTGGGGGCACTGAAGCTTTCTTT.

The chain's CDR3 is CASSFGDRTPRNTEAFF. The CDR3 DNA follows: TGCGCCAGCAGCTTTGGAGACAGGACACCAAGGAACACTGAAGCTTTCTTT. The V and J genes are TRBV5-1 and TRBJ1-1; weak D call: TRBD1 (6 bases). Germline V CDR1 and CDR2: SGHRS, YFSETQ. The CDR3 loop spans 17 amino acids. Trimming removed 2 bases from V and 1 base from J, with 18 bases in between.

The chain employs TRBV4-3 and TRBJ1-3; possibly TRBD1 for D (6 bases). The CDR3 covers 16 residues. Germline V gene lookup returns CDR1 LGHNA and CDR2 YSLEER. The V gene lost 0 bases and the J gene lost 0 bases, with 9 bases spanning the gap. The chain's CDR3 is CASSQETGTSGNTIYF. The CDR3 bases are TGCGCCAGCAGCCAAGAAACAGGGACCTCTGGAAACACCATATATTTT.

This clone was picked up one time. The chain employs TRBV10-3 and TRBJ1-4; 8 nucleotides line up with TRBD1. The V segment lost 3 bases and the J segment 5 bases; nucleotides outside the gene matches: 5. Germline CDR1 is ENHRY and CDR2 is SYGVKD. This CDR3 has 15 residues. In nucleotides, the CDR3 is TGTGCCATCAGTGACAGGGGGCGGCACAATGAAAAACTGTTTTTT. It translates to CAISDRGRHNEKLFF.

CDR3 in amino acids: CASSDQGRTDTQYF. The CDR3 coding sequence is TGTGCCAGCAGTGACCAGGGGCGCACAGATACGCAGTATTTT. The chain is built from TRBV2 and TRBJ2-3, with D perhaps TRBD1 (6 bases). The CDR3 extends over 14 amino acids. The germline V gene has CDR1 SNHLY and CDR2 FYNNEI. V lost 3 bases to trimming and J lost 1 base, with 8 bases between them.

The chain employs TRBV18 and TRBJ1-1, with D unresolved. Germline loops: CDR1 KGHSH, CDR2 LQKENI. This CDR3 has 14 amino acids. Deletions cut 2 bases from V and 0 bases from J, with 7 bases between. In DNA, the CDR3 is TGTGCCAGCTCACCAAACGACATGAACACTGAAGCTTTCTTT. It encodes CASSPNDMNTEAFF.

This clone was observed a few times. The chain uses TRBV5-6 and TRBJ2-5; D unresolved. CDR3 size: 13 residues. Germline lookup yields CDR1 SGHDT and CDR2 YYEEEE. The germline V and J ends were trimmed by 6 bases and 5 bases, with 14 bases remaining between them. Written as DNA, the CDR3 is TGTGCCAGCATTGCATTTAATCAGGAGACCCAGTACTTC. It translates to CASIAFNQETQYF.

The chain carries TRBV9 and TRBJ2-7, with TRBD1 identical over 7 bases. Germline V lookup: CDR1 SGDLS, CDR2 YYNGEE. J was trimmed by 4 bases and V by 3 bases; bases with no gene match: 13. This CDR3 region has 16 residues. The DNA of the CDR3 is TGTGCCAGCAGCGACAAGACAGGGTCGAAGGTGTACGAGCAGTACTTC. Translation: CASSDKTGSKVYEQYF.

The rearrangement links TRBV19 to TRBJ1-6, with D possibly TRBD1 on 6 matching bases. CDR1 and CDR2 from the germline V gene are LNHDA and SQIVND (reference sequence). Between the trimmed V and J ends, which lost 5 bases and 9 bases, there was a span of 14 bases. This CDR3 spans 14 amino acids. The CDR3 is CASSYREASSPLHF. CDR3 sequence (DNA): TGTGCCAGTAGTTACAGGGAGGCGAGTTCACCCCTCCACTTT.

CDR3 in DNA: TGTGCCATCAGTGAGTCTCACGGGAGTTATTACGAGCAGTACTTC. Protein: CAISESHGSYYEQYF. The V gene is TRBV10-3, the J gene TRBJ2-7; tentative D call: TRBD2 (6 bases). Germline CDR1 and CDR2: ENHRY and SYGVKD. V lost 0 bases, J lost 4 bases, and 13 bases lay in between. The CDR3 extends over 15 amino acids.

V and J are TRBV2 and TRBJ1-2; a weak D match, TRBD1 (5 bases). Trimming took off 6 bases at V and 2 bases at J, with 10 bases between the two ends. The length of the CDR3 is 13 residues. Germline CDR1 reads SNHLY; CDR2 reads FYNNEI. Here the CDR3 DNA reads TGTGCCAGCAGGGGGACCTCGAACTATGGCTACACCTTC. Residues: CASRGTSNYGYTF.

The chain recombines TRBV5-1 with TRBJ2-5; a weak D match, TRBD1 (5 bases). The CDR3 is 13 amino acids. Per germline, CDR1 SGHRS and CDR2 YFSETQ. Trimming left V 4 bases short and J 5 bases short, with 12 bases between. The CDR3 loop is CASSPRVGETQYF. The CDR3 bases are TGCGCCAGCAGCCCCAGGGTGGGGGAGACCCAGTACTTC. Combining the CDR3 with reference TRBV5-1 and TRBJ2-5 gives the whole variable domain KAGVTQTPRYLIKTRGQQVTLSCSPISGHRSVSWYQQTPGQGLQFLFEYFSETQRNKGNFPGRFSGRQFSNSRSEMNVSTLELGDSALYLCASSPRVGETQYFGPGTRLLVL.

This clone appeared once. V and J are TRBV4-3 and TRBJ2-7; the D gene is possibly TRBD1 (6 bases). Between the trimmed V and J ends, which lost 3 bases and 4 bases, there was a span of 13 bases. In germline, CDR1 is LGHNA, CDR2 YSLEER. The CDR3 is made up of 14 amino acids. The DNA of the CDR3 is TGCGCCAGCAGCCAGAGATTACAGGGTTACGAGCAGTACTTC. The encoded protein is CASSQRLQGYEQYF.

This clone was detected only once. The gene calls are TRBV19 and TRBJ1-1, with 8 bases fitting TRBD1. Germline V CDR1 and CDR2: LNHDA, SQIVND (reference sequence). CDR3 length: 15 amino acids. V lost 4 bases, J lost 4 bases, and 8 bases stayed unmatched. The CDR3 DNA reads as TGTGCCAGTAGTACCTTCCAGGGGGCGCGCACTGAAGCTTTCTTT. Its protein is CASSTFQGARTEAFF. The full variable domain, completed using reference TRBV19 and TRBJ1-1, is DGGITQSPKYLFRKEGQNVTLSCEQNLNHDAMYWYRQDPGQGLRLIYYSQIVNDFQKGDIAEGYSVSREKKESFPLTVTSAQKNPTAFYLCASSTFQGARTEAFFGQGTRLTVV.

For the CDR3, the DNA is TGTGCCAGCAGGGGGACGACAGGGTGGGAAGGCTACACCTTC. It is translated as CASRGTTGWEGYTF. This rearrangement joins TRBV7-2 to TRBJ1-2, with TRBD1 identical over 7 bases. V gave up 6 bases and J gave up 8 bases; unmatched junction bases: 12. The CDR3 is 14 amino acids. Germline assignment: CDR1 SGHTA and CDR2 FQGNSA.

This rearrangement joins TRBV3-1 (or the pseudogene TRBV3-2) to TRBJ2-7, with no clear D. Germline V CDR1 and CDR2: LGHDT, YNNKEL (reference sequence). CDR3 size: 12 residues. V was cut by 1 base and J by 12 bases, with 13 bases left in between. CDR3 DNA: TGTGCCAGCAGCCAAGGAGAAGGGTGGCTGTACTTC. This codes for CASSQGEGWLYF.

The rearrangement joins TRBV2 to TRBJ2-1; 7 bases align to TRBD2. The germline V gene has CDR1 SNHLY and CDR2 FYNNEI. Trimming cost V 4 bases and J 5 bases; bases outside gene matches: 8. The CDR3 totals 15 residues. The CDR3, as DNA: TGTGCCAGCAGTGTCTGGCGGGGGAGCAACAATGAGCAGTTCTTC. This encodes CASSVWRGSNNEQFF.

The chain combines TRBV21-1 with TRBJ1-2. TRBV21-1 is described as a pseudogene. The CDR3 spans 18 residues. The CDR3 DNA reads TGTGCCAGCAGCGAAAATACTCTCTCGGGTGGGACGGAGGATGGCTACACCTTC. This gives the protein CASSENTLSGGTEDGYTF.

This chain connects TRBV29-1 to TRBJ2-2, with D perhaps matching TRBD2 (5 bases). The CDR3 is 15 residues long. V lost 7 bases and J 0 bases, leaving 15 bases between the germline ends. Per the germline V gene, CDR1 is SQVTM and CDR2 is ANQGSEA. The CDR3 spells CSAGPPGSNTGELFF. CDR3 DNA: TGCAGCGCAGGACCCCCGGGGTCGAACACCGGGGAGCTGTTTTTT.

J is TRBJ2-1 and V is TRBV7-8; 8 bases align to TRBD2. The junction had 12 bases not matched to a gene; V was cut back by 4 bases and J by 7 bases. CDR1 is SGHVS and CDR2 is FQNEAQ in the germline V gene. This CDR3 has 16 amino acids. This CDR3 reads CASSSSGGARRNEQFF. The CDR3 coding sequence is TGTGCCAGCAGCTCCTCCGGGGGGGCACGGCGGAATGAGCAGTTCTTC.

The CDR3 DNA sequence: TGCGCCAGCAGCCAACGGACTAGCGGGAGTAGCGATACCGGGGAGCTGTTTTTT. The encoded protein is CASSQRTSGSSDTGELFF. This chain uses TRBV4-1 with TRBJ2-2, with 13 bases lining up with TRBD2. In germline, CDR1 is MGHRA, CDR2 YSYEKL. Trimming cost V 2 bases and J 5 bases; bases outside gene matches: 8. CDR3 length equals 18 residues.